This TCR beta chain was sequenced for a study of blood T cells in healthy people across ages. A second PCR of roughly 7 to 11 cycles used a sample-barcoded 5' primer and a J-beta primer mix. Via MiXCR, TCRdb re-called the 5' RACE reads, giving one row per CDR3 protein. The repertoire consists of hundreds of thousands of distinct CDR3 sequences, with about 55% occurring once and the leading ten covering 45% to 60%. The clonotype originates from a man in his 60s in good health. The sequenced sample consisted of blood.

The CDR3 region is CSATSGGAKNIQYF. DNA of the CDR3: TGCAGTGCTACCAGCGGTGGAGCCAAAAACATTCAGTACTTC. The genes are TRBV20-1 and TRBJ2-4; a possible D gene is TRBD2 (5 bases). Trimming cost V 4 bases and J 0 bases, with 10 bases left between them. In germline, CDR1 is DFQATT, CDR2 SNEGSKA (reference sequence). The CDR3 length is 14 residues.